This T cell receptor (beta chain) stems from a study of CD8 T cells in Susac syndrome. Per germline, CDR1 SGHAT and CDR2 FQDESV (reference sequence). With 1 base removed from V and 4 bases from J, the gap between germline ends came to 20 bases. The CDR3 consists of 18 residues. The authors sequenced TCR beta from blood CD8+ and CD4+ T cells. TEMRA cells underwent FACS enrichment and CD8+ and CD4+ T cells underwent negative isolation. Random hexamers were used to reverse transcribe an amount of roughly 0.45 to 1 ug RNA. TCR beta CDR3 was amplified by immunoSEQ multiplex PCR. This amplification extended across 54 Vbeta and 13 Jbeta segments. TCRdb re-derived calls from the immunoSEQ multiplex PCR reads in MiXCR, one entry per CDR3 protein. The sample consists of more than 100,000 distinct CDR3 sequences, 65% to 90% of them appearing once.

The chain recombines TRBV11-1 with TRBJ2-1; the D call may be TRBD1 or TRBD2 (5 bases each). The sequenced material came from CD8+ T cells from PBMCs. The sequence derives from a human donor with multiple sclerosis. CDR3 nucleotide sequence: TGTGCCAGCAGCTTAGGGGATCTCGGGGCGGTCAGTTACAATGAGCAGTTCTTC. Amino acids: CASSLGDLGAVSYNEQFF.